A selection of T cell receptor beta chains follows, all from one sample in a study of cytomegalovirus exposure and HLA in healthy donors. This table comes from immunoSEQ multiplex PCR, and its TCRdb copy is limited to in-frame clones, with some not included. The data contain roughly 200,000 clones, roughly 78% of them singletons. Sequences were obtained from PBMCs. The receptors stem from a girl aged 10 to 17 in good health and CMV-seropositive. CDR3s include the opening cysteine and the closing phenylalanine or tryptophan. A D gene is named only where the DNA matches it firmly. The size of a clone is reported for some rows only, either as once, few or many, or as a class for expanded clones.

TRBV7-6	NA	NA	TRBJ2-7	TGTGCCAGCAGCTTACTCAGGGGACACGAGCAGTACTTC	CASSLLRGHEQYF
TRBV13	TRBD1	NA	TRBJ1-2	TGTGCCAGCAGCTTTCGGGCCCTGGGACAGGGGATGGTGGGCTATGGCTACACCTTC	CASSFRALGQGMVGYGYTF
TRBV2	TRBD1	NA	TRBJ1-2	TGTGCCAGTAGGACAGGGGGCCTATGGGGCGGCTACACCTTC	CASRTGGLWGGYTF
TRBV5-5	TRBD1	few	TRBJ2-7	TGTGCCAGCAGGGACGGACGGGACAGGGGACACGAGCAGTACTTC	CASRDGRDRGHEQYF
TRBV15	TRBD2	NA	TRBJ2-1	TGTGCCACCAGCAGACGCGGGACTAGCAACTATGAGCAGTTCTTC	CATSRRGTSNYEQFF
TRBV10-3	NA	once	TRBJ1-5	TGTGCCATCAGTGACGTCCAGGGTAACCAGCCCCAGCATTTT	CAISDVQGNQPQHF
TRBV13	NA	NA	TRBJ1-2	TGTGCCAGCAGCCCGCGGCCTAGGACAGTATATGGCTACACCTTC	CASSPRPRTVYGYTF
TRBV9	NA	NA	TRBJ1-1	TGTGCCAGCAGCGTAGTAGAGGCGAACACTGAAGCTTTCTTT	CASSVVEANTEAFF
TRBV4-2	TRBD2	NA	TRBJ2-5	TGTGCCAGCAGCCAATCGACTAGCGGGGGAGAGACCCAGTACTTC	CASSQSTSGGETQYF
TRBV4-3	NA	NA	TRBJ2-3	TGCGCCAGCAGCCAAAGCGGGGGACAGGGACCAGATACGCAGTATTTT	CASSQSGGQGPDTQYF
TRBV11-2	NA	NA	TRBJ1-2	TGTGCCAGCAGCTTAGTGGGGCACTATGGCTACACCTTC	CASSLVGHYGYTF
TRBV30	TRBD1	once	TRBJ1-6	TGTGCCTGGAGGCGCCGGGACAGAGGGACAACCAGCTCCTATAATTCACCCCTCCACTTT	CAWRRRDRGTTSSYNSPLHF
TRBV5-5	TRBD2	NA	TRBJ2-2	TGTGCCAGCAGCCTTAGCGGGGCTAGCGGGGAGCTGTTTTTT	CASSLSGASGELFF
TRBV5-4	NA	NA	TRBJ2-1	TGTGCCAGCAGCCCAACCCTGAGCTCCTACAATGAGCAGTTCTTC	CASSPTLSSYNEQFF
TRBV2	TRBD1	NA	TRBJ1-6	TGTGCCAGCAGTGATAGGAATTGGGTACGCGGGACAGGGGATTCACCCCTCCACTTT	CASSDRNWVRGTGDSPLHF
TRBV30	NA	NA	TRBJ2-5	TGTGCCTGGAGTCAAGGGGTTGGCGAGACCCAGTACTTC	CAWSQGVGETQYF
TRBV5-5	NA	NA	TRBJ2-2	TGTGCCAGCAGCCCCCCGGAGTCGGGAGCCGGGGAGCTGTTTTTT	CASSPPESGAGELFF
TRBV19	TRBD1	NA	TRBJ1-2	TGTGCCAGTAAACCGAGTTTGGGACAGGGGACGCGTGACTACTATGGCTACACCTTC	CASKPSLGQGTRDYYGYTF
TRBV5-4	NA	NA	TRBJ2-5	TGTGCCAGCAGCTTGATCGGCGGGGTTGGCGGAGAGACCCAGTACTTC	CASSLIGGVGGETQYF
TRBV29-1	TRBD2	once	TRBJ2-5	TGCAGCGGGTCCGGCCTAGCGGGGGGTGTTTGGGAGACCCAGTACTTC	CSGSGLAGGVWETQYF
TRBV7-8	NA	NA	TRBJ1-1	TGTGCCAGCAGCTTAGAGGGGAGGGGCACTGAAGCTTTCTTT	CASSLEGRGTEAFF
TRBV6-1	NA	NA	TRBJ1-3	TGTGCCAGCAGTGAAGTCGCGAGCTCTGGAAACACCATATATTTT	CASSEVASSGNTIYF
TRBV5-6	TRBD2	NA	TRBJ2-3	TGTGCCAGCAGCTTGGTAGCGGGGCGGTCAACAGATACGCAGTATTTT	CASSLVAGRSTDTQYF
TRBV4-2	TRBD2	NA	TRBJ2-3	TGTGCCAGCAGCCAAGAGGCTAGCGGGGGGGGAGGTACGCAGTATTTT	CASSQEASGGGGTQYF
TRBV5-8	NA	NA	TRBJ1-4	TGTGCCAGCAGCCTGAGGGGAGGGGAGGAAGAAAAACTGTTTTTT	CASSLRGGEEEKLFF
TRBV5-1	TRBD1	NA	TRBJ2-1	TGCGCCAGCAGCTTACAGGGGGGCGATGAGCAGTTCTTC	CASSLQGGDEQFF
TRBV4-1	NA	NA	TRBJ1-1	TGCGCCAGCAGCCAAACAAACAGGGTTGGCACTGAAGCTTTCTTT	CASSQTNRVGTEAFF
TRBV19	NA	NA	TRBJ1-1	TGTGCCAGTAGTATCGGGACTCGCTTCACTGAAGCTTTCTTT	CASSIGTRFTEAFF
TRBV6-5	TRBD1	NA	TRBJ2-1	TGTGCCAGCAGCTACTTTGGACAGGGTGACAATGAGCAGTTCTTC	CASSYFGQGDNEQFF
TRBV7-8	NA	NA	TRBJ2-6	TGTGCCAGCAGCGTAATCTTGGGGGCAACTGGGGCCAACGTCCTGACTTTC	CASSVILGATGANVLTF
TRBV7-2	NA	few	TRBJ1-6	TGTGCCAGCAGCACCGGTATACCCCTCCACTTT	CASSTGIPLHF
TRBV6-6	TRBD1	NA	TRBJ1-2	TGTGCCAGCAGTTACCCCCAGGGGGCGTATAACTATGGCTACACCTTC	CASSYPQGAYNYGYTF
TRBV12-5	NA	NA	TRBJ2-1	TGTGCTAGTGGTCGCGAGTACAGGGTCGATGAGCAGTTCTTC	CASGREYRVDEQFF
TRBV5-1	NA	once	TRBJ1-1	TGCGCCAGCAGCTTGGGACAGGTGACCAACACTGAAGCTTTCTTT	CASSLGQVTNTEAFF
TRBV11-2	NA	NA	TRBJ1-4	TGTGCCAGCAGCTTAGAACGGGACTGGGATGAAAAACTGTTTTTT	CASSLERDWDEKLFF
TRBV18	TRBD1	NA	TRBJ2-5	TGTGCCAGCTCACCCAGGGGGAGAGAGACCCAGTACTTC	CASSPRGRETQYF
TRBV27	NA	NA	TRBJ1-5	TGTGCCAGCAGTCCCCGTGAGGGCCAGAGGGGGGGTAGCAATCAGCCCCAGCATTTT	CASSPREGQRGGSNQPQHF
TRBV9	TRBD1	NA	TRBJ1-6	TGTGCCAGCAGCGCCCGGGACAGGAATAATTCACCCCTCCACTTT	CASSARDRNNSPLHF
TRBV5-1	NA	NA	TRBJ1-2	TGCGCCAGCAGCCCGGGTAGAGGAGGCCCAAACTATGGCTACACCTTC	CASSPGRGGPNYGYTF
TRBV9	NA	NA	TRBJ1-4	TGTGCCAGCAGCCCCCGTGGCTCCTCTAATGAAAAACTGTTTTTT	CASSPRGSSNEKLFF
TRBV7-2	TRBD1	NA	TRBJ1-5	TGTGCCAGCAGCCCAGGGATCGACAGGGGGAATAATCAGCCCCAGCATTTT	CASSPGIDRGNNQPQHF
TRBV29-1	NA	NA	TRBJ2-2	TGCAGCGTTGTCTTACTTACGAACACCGGGGAGCTGTTTTTT	CSVVLLTNTGELFF
TRBV19	NA	NA	TRBJ2-5	TGTGCCAGTAGTATAGGTGAGACGGGGAAAGAGACCCAGTACTTC	CASSIGETGKETQYF
TRBV19	TRBD1	NA	TRBJ2-7	TGTGCCAGTAGTATAACGGGACAGGGCTACGAGCAGTACTTC	CASSITGQGYEQYF
TRBV19	NA	few	TRBJ2-4	TGTGCCAGTAGTATTACAGGCGGGGAAAACATTCAGTACTTC	CASSITGGENIQYF